These 3 T cell receptor beta chains originate from one sample sequenced in a study of blood T cell repertoires in COVID-19 (dated by TCRdb to about 2020). Library construction relied on the immunoSEQ multiplex PCR assay. What TCRdb holds here is the immuneACCESS table cut down to in-frame rearrangements. Part of the clones is not present; checked against another copy, under half of the missing clones reflect an unresolved V gene, and the others are unexplained. For this sample there are some 180,000 clones; around 90% appear just once. The top ten clonotypes cover about a fifth of the sample. Sequenced input: peripheral blood. Source of these receptors: a man between 60 and 75 years old with active or convalescent COVID-19.

This rearrangement joins TRBV18 to TRBJ1-1, with D possibly being TRBD1 (5 bases). Trimming stripped 3 bases from V and 6 bases from J, with 11 bases between. The CDR3 covers 13 residues. Germline values: CDR1 KGHSH, CDR2 LQKENI. As DNA, the CDR3 is TGTGCCAGCTCACCTCCAGGGATGCCTGAAGCTTTCTTT. Its protein is CASSPPGMPEAFF.

The genes are TRBV6-1 and TRBJ2-7; maybe TRBD2 (5 bases). In germline, CDR1 is MNHNS, CDR2 SASEGT. This CDR3 spans 13 amino acids. V lost 0 bases and J 4 bases, leaving 7 bases between the germline ends. The DNA of the CDR3 is TGTGCCAGCAGTGAAGCGAGAGGGTACGAGCAGTACTTC. Protein sequence: CASSEARGYEQYF.

This chain joins TRBV2 and TRBJ2-5; 13 positions match TRBD2. J lost 4 bases, V lost 4 bases, and 6 bases had no gene match. CDR3 length: 16 residues. Germline CDR1 and CDR2: SNHLY and FYNNEI. CDR3 protein: CASSGIRLAGGETQYF. Written as DNA, the CDR3 is TGTGCCAGCAGTGGGATAAGACTAGCGGGGGGAGAGACCCAGTACTTC.